Listed here are 19 T cell receptor beta chains from one sample, sequenced in a study of monozygotic twins with inflammatory bowel disease. Following a re-call of the 5' RACE reads, TCRdb has one entry per CDR3 protein and lacks DNA. Listed are about 450,000 distinct CDR3 sequences; more than 2% falls within the top ten. What was sequenced was blood. These TCRs come from a human donor with ulcerative colitis or Crohn's disease, or a healthy co-twin of an affected twin (not recorded which).

The CDR3 sequence: CASSMGAKTEAFF. V gene TRBV18 combines with J gene TRBJ1-1; the TRBD1 assignment by TCRdb is unverifiable without DNA. Looked up from germline, CDR1 is KGHSH and CDR2 is LQKENI. This CDR3 is 13 amino acids long.

V usage is TRBV3-1 and J usage is TRBJ2-5. The germline V gene has CDR1 LGHDT and CDR2 YNNKEL (reference sequence). The CDR3 has 14 amino acids. CDR3 sequence reads: CASSRVGRTETQYF.

The V gene is TRBV5-1, the J gene TRBJ2-2; TCRdb names TRBD2, which stays unverified in the absence of DNA. The CDR3 extends over 15 amino acids. Per germline, CDR1 SGHRS and CDR2 YFSETQ. The CDR3 is CASSRDGSNTGELFF.

The V and J genes are TRBV7-3 and TRBJ2-1; the TCRdb call, TRBD1, lacks DNA for checking. The germline V gene encodes CDR1 SGHTA and CDR2 FQGTGA. The CDR3 runs 16 residues. CDR3 amino acids: CASSRGGQGSTEEQFF.

The chain has TRBV20-1 and TRBJ2-5; TCRdb's D gene call, TRBD1, goes unchecked for lack of DNA. This CDR3 has 13 residues. The germline CDR1 and CDR2 sequences are DFQATT and SNEGSKA (reference sequence). CDR3: CSARGLGRETQYF.

This chain uses TRBV18 with TRBJ1-5; lacking DNA, the TRBD1 call made by TCRdb goes unchecked. Germline lookup yields CDR1 KGHSH and CDR2 LQKENI. This CDR3 is built from 16 residues. The CDR3 sequence: CASSPLGTGALKPQHF.

The J gene is TRBJ2-1, the V gene TRBV12-3 or TRBV12-4; the D call from TCRdb, TRBD2, cannot be confirmed without DNA. CDR3 length equals 16 residues. This CDR3 reads CASSPPGLATGNEQFF.

The chain has TRBV5-1 and TRBJ2-2; the TCRdb D gene call, TRBD1, has no DNA to confirm it. The CDR3 runs 17 residues. CDR1 is SGHRS and CDR2 is YFSETQ in the germline V gene. The CDR3 here is CASSLGGGQGVTGELFF. The full variable domain, in which reference TRBV5-1 and TRBJ2-2 provide the parts outside the CDR3, is KAGVTQTPRYLIKTRGQQVTLSCSPISGHRSVSWYQQTPGQGLQFLFEYFSETQRNKGNFPGRFSGRQFSNSRSEMNVSTLELGDSALYLCASSLGGGQGVTGELFFGEGSRLTVL.

The V call is TRBV5-1, the J call TRBJ2-2; lacking DNA, the TRBD1 call made by TCRdb goes unchecked. The CDR3 runs to 18 residues. CDR1 is SGHRS and CDR2 is YFSETQ in the germline V gene. The CDR3 loop is CASGTGVPPGSFSGELFF.

The chain has TRBV5-4 and TRBJ2-3; TCRdb picks TRBD2, but there is no DNA to check that call. From germline, CDR1 is SGHNT and CDR2 YYREEE (reference sequence). The CDR3 length is 16 residues. Here the CDR3 reads CATQGMAGTLTDTQYF.

V usage is TRBV12-3 or TRBV12-4 and J usage is TRBJ1-2; TCRdb lists TRBD1, though no DNA is available to test this call. This CDR3 comprises 13 residues. The CDR3: CASSSGTGMSYTF.

V and J are TRBV20-1 and TRBJ2-1. The CDR3 loop spans 16 amino acids. The V gene's germline CDR1 is DFQATT and CDR2 SNEGSKA (reference sequence). CDR3 loop: CSARVWTSISYNEQFF.

The chain joins TRBV6-2 or TRBV6-3 to TRBJ2-5; no DNA is available, so the TRBD1 call from TCRdb remains unchecked. Germline CDR1 reads MNHEY; CDR2 reads SVGEGT. The CDR3 has 15 residues. The CDR3 sequence is CASNHLRQSQETQYF.

The CDR3 protein is CASSSQVWNGYTF. The chain couples TRBV6-2 or TRBV6-3 to TRBJ1-2; TCRdb's D call, TRBD1, is unchecked because there is no DNA. Germline-derived CDR1 and CDR2 are MNHEY and SVGEGT. The CDR3 consists of 13 residues.

V gene TRBV18 combines with J gene TRBJ2-7; TCRdb proposes TRBD1, but this gene call is untestable without DNA. Germline CDR1 KGHSH, CDR2 LQKENI. This CDR3 comprises 16 residues. CDR3 region: CASSPSRQGVSYEQYF.

The J gene is TRBJ2-7, the V gene TRBV7-9. Germline CDR1 SEHNR, CDR2 FQNEAQ (reference sequence). This CDR3 region has 13 residues. CDR3 loop: CASSASNSYEQYF.

The CDR3 loop is CASSIILGELFF. V and J are TRBV19 and TRBJ2-2. This CDR3 has 12 amino acids. Germline CDR1 LNHDA, CDR2 SQIVND (reference sequence).

The chain recombines TRBV20-1 with TRBJ2-3; TCRdb calls TRBD1, which cannot be checked without DNA. This CDR3 is built from 13 residues. In germline, CDR1 is DFQATT, CDR2 SNEGSKA (reference sequence). CDR3 sequence: CSAYRASTDTQYF.

This chain joins TRBV29-1 and TRBJ1-2; TCRdb outputs TRBD1, but without DNA this stays unchecked. CDR1 and CDR2 (germline): SQVTM, ANQGSEA. CDR3 length: 13 residues. CDR3 protein: CSTWTGRGGGYTF.